This T cell receptor beta chain was retrieved from a study of cytomegalovirus exposure and HLA in healthy donors. About the research overall: Genetic ancestry analysis placed about 84% of the 300 to 500 donors that were genotyped in the Caucasian-associated cluster.

This CDR3 comprises 13 residues. V was cut by 3 bases and J by 2 bases, with 6 bases left in between. From germline, CDR1 is SGHNT and CDR2 YYREEE (reference sequence). The PCR used 60 Vbeta and 13 Jbeta primers. Some clones are missing from TCRdb's copy, which holds only in-frame ones; the method was immunoSEQ multiplex PCR. The data hold some 100,000 clones, with 70% to 80% observed a single time. Sequenced material: PBMCs. This chain uses TRBV5-4 with TRBJ2-1; the D gene is possibly TRBD1 (5 bases). The source of this sequence is a woman aged 40 to 49 in good health and CMV-seropositive. CDR3 sequence (DNA): TGTGCCAGCAGCTCGGACACCTACAATGAGCAGTTCTTC. Protein sequence: CASSSDTYNEQFF.